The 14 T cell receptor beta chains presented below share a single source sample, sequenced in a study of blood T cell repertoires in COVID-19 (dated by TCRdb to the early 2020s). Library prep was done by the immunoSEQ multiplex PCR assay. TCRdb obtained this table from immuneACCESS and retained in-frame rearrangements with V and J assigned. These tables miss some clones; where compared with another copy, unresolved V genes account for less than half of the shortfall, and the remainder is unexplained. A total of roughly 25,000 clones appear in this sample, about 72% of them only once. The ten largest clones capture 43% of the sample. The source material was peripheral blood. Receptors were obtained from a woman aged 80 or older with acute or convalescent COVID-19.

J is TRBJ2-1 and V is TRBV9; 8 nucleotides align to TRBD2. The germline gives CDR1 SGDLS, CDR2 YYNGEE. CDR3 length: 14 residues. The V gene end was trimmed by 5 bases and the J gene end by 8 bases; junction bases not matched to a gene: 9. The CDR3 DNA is TGTGCCAGCAGTAGACGTAGCGGGGTCGATGAGCAGTTCTTC. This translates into CASSRRSGVDEQFF.

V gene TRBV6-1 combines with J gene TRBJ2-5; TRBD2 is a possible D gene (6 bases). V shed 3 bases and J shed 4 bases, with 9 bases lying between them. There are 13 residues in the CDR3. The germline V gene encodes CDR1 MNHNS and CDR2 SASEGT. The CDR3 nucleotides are TGTGCCAGCAGTGAGGACGGGGGAGAGACCCAGTACTTC. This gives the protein CASSEDGGETQYF.

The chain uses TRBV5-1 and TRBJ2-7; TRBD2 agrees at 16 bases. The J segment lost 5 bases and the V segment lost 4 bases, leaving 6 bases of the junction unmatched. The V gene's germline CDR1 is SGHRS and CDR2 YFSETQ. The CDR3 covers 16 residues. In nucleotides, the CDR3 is TGCGCCAGCAGCCTGGGACTAGCGGGGGGGAGCGACGAGCAGTACTTC. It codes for CASSLGLAGGSDEQYF.

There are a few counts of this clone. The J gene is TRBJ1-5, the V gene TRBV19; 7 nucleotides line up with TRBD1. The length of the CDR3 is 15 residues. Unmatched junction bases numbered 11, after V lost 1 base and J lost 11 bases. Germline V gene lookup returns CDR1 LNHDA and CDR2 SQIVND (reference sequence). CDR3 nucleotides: TGTGCCAGTAGTATAGTTGAGGGACAGCCGAAGTCCCAGCATTTT. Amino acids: CASSIVEGQPKSQHF.

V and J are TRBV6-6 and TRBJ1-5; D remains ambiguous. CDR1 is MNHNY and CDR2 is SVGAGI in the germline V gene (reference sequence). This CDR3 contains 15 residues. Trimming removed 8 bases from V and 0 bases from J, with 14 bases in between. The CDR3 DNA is TGTGCCAGCCAAATATCGAGTTATAGCAATCAGCCCCAGCATTTT. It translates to CASQISSYSNQPQHF.

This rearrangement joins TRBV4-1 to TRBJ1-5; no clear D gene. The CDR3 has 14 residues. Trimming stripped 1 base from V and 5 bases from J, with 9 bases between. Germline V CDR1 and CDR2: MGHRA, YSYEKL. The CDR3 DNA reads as TGCGCCAGCAGCCAAGGGAGGGCTTATCAGCCCCAGCATTTT. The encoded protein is CASSQGRAYQPQHF.

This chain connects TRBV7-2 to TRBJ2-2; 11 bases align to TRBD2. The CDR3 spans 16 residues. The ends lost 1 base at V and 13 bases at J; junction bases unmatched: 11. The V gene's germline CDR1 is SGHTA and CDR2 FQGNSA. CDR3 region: CASSLDIAGGLLGLFF. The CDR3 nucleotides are TGTGCCAGCAGCTTAGATATAGCGGGGGGGCTTTTGGGGCTGTTTTTT.

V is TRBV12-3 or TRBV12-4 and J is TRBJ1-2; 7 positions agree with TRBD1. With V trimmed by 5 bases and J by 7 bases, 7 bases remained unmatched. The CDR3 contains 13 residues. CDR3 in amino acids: CASSPGTDLGYTF. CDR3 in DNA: TGTGCCAGCAGTCCCGGGACAGATCTTGGCTACACCTTC.

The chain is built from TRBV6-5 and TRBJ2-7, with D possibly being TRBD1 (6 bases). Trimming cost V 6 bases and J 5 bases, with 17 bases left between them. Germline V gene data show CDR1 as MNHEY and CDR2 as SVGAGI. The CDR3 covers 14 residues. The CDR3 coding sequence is TGTGCCAGCAGCAGGGGAACGATCTTGGACGAGCAGTACTTC. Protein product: CASSRGTILDEQYF.

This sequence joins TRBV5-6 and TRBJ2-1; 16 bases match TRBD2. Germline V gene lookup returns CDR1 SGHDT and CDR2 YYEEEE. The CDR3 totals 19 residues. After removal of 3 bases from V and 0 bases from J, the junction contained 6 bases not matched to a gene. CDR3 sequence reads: CASSSLGTSGGASYNEQFF. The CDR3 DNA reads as TGTGCCAGCAGCTCCCTGGGGACTAGCGGGGGGGCCTCCTACAATGAGCAGTTCTTC.

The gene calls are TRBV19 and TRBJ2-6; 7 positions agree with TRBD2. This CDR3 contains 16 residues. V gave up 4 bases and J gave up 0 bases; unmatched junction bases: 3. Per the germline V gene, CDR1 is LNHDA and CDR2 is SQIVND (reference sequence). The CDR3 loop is CASSTSGGSGANVLTF. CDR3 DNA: TGTGCCAGTAGTACCTCGGGGGGCTCTGGGGCCAACGTCCTGACTTTC.

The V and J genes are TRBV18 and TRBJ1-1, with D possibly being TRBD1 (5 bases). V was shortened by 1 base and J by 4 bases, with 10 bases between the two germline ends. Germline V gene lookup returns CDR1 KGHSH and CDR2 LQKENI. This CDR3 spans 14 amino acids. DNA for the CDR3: TGTGCCAGCTCACCACAGGGGCGATCCACTGAAGCTTTCTTT. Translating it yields CASSPQGRSTEAFF.

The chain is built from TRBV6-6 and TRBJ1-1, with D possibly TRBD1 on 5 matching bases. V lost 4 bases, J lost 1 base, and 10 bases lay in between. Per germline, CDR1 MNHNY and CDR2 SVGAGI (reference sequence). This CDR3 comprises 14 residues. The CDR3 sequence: CASSFDQGNTEAFF. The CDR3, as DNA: TGTGCCAGCAGTTTCGATCAGGGGAACACTGAAGCTTTCTTT.

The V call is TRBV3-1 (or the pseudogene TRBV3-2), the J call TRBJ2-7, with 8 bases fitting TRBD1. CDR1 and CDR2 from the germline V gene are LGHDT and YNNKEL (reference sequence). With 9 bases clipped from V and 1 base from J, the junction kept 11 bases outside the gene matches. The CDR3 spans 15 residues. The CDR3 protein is CASAPGDRYSYEQYF. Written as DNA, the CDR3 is TGTGCCAGTGCCCCCGGGGACAGGTATTCCTACGAGCAGTACTTC.